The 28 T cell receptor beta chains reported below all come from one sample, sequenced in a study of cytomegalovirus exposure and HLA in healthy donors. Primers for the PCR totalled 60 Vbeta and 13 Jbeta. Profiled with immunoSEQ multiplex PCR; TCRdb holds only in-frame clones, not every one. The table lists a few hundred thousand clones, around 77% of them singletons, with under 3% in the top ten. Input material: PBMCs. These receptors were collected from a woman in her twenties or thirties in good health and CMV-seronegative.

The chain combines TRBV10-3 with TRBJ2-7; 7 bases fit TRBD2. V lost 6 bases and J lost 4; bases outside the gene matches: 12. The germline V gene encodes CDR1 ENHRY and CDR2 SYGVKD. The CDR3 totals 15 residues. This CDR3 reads CAISDRGTTSYEQYF. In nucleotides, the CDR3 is TGTGCCATCAGCGACCGAGGGACTACCAGTTACGAGCAGTACTTC.

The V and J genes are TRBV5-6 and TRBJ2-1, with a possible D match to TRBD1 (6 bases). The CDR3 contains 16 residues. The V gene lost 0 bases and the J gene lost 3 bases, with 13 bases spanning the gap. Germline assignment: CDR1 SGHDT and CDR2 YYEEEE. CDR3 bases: TGTGCCAGCAGCTTGGAAGCAAGGGGGATCTACAATGAGCAGTTCTTC. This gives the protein CASSLEARGIYNEQFF.

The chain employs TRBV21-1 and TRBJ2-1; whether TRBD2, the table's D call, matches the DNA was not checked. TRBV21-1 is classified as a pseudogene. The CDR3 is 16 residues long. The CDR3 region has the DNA TGTGCCAGCAGCTGGTGGGGTACTAGTACGAACAATGAGCAGTTCTTC. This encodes CASSWWGTSTNNEQFF.

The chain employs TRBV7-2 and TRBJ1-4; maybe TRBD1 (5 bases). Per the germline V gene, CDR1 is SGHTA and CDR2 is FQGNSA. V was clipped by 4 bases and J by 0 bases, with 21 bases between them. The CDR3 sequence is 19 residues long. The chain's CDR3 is CASSSGWSGGRATNEKLFF. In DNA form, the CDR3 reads TGTGCCAGCAGCTCAGGTTGGAGTGGGGGGAGAGCAACTAATGAAAAACTGTTTTTT.

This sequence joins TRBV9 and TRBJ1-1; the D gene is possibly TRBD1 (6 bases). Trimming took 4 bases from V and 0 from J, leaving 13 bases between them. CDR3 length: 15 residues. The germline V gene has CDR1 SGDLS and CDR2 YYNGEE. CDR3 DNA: TGTGCCAGCAGCCCCCTAACAGGGATGAACACTGAAGCTTTCTTT. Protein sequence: CASSPLTGMNTEAFF. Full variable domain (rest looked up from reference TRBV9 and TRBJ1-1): DSGVTQTPKHLITATGQRVTLRCSPRSGDLSVYWYQQSLDQGLQFLIQYYNGEERAKGNILERFSAQQFPDLHSELNLSSLELGDSALYFCASSPLTGMNTEAFFGQGTRLTVV.

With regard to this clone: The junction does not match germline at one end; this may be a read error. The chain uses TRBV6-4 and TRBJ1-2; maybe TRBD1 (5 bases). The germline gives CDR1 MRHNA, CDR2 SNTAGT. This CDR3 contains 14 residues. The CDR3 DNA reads TGTGCCAGCAGTCCGACAGCCTGGGGTTATGGCTACCCCTTC. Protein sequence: CASSPTAWGYGYPF.

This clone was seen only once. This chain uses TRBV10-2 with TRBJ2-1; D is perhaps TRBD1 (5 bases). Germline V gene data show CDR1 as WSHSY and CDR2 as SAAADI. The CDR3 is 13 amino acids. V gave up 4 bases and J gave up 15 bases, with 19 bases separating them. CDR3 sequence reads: CASSGGLNPAVFF. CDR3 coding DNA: TGCGCCAGCAGTGGGGGCCTCAACCCCGCTGTGTTCTTC.

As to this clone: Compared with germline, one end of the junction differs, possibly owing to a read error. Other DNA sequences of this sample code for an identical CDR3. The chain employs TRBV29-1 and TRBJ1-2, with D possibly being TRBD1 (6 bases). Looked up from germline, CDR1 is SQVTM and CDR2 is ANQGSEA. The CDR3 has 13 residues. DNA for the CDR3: TGCAGCGCCTTTACAGGGTATCCAGTCAGCTACACTTTC. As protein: CSAFTGYPVSYTF.

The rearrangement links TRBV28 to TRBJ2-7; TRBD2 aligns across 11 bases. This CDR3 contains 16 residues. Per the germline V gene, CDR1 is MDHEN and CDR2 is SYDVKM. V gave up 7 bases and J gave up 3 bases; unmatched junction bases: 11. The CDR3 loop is CASTILAGGAHYEQYF. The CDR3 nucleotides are TGTGCCAGCACGATTTTAGCGGGAGGGGCCCACTACGAGCAGTACTTC.

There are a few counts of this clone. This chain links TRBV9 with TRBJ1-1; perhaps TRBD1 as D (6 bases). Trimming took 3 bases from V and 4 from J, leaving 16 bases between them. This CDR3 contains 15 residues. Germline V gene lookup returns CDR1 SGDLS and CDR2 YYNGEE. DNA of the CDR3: TGTGCCAGCAGCGAGTACAGGGATTCGAGCACTGAAGCTTTCTTT. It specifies CASSEYRDSSTEAFF.

The CDR3 sequence is CASSNGFGSLEGEQFF. The DNA for the CDR3 is TGTGCCAGTAGTAACGGTTTTGGCTCGCTCGAGGGTGAGCAGTTCTTC. The gene calls are TRBV19 and TRBJ2-1; the D gene is possibly TRBD2 (5 bases). The CDR3 is 16 residues long. The V gene lost 4 bases and the J gene lost 9 bases, with 22 bases spanning the gap. CDR1 LNHDA and CDR2 SQIVND come from the germline V gene (reference sequence).

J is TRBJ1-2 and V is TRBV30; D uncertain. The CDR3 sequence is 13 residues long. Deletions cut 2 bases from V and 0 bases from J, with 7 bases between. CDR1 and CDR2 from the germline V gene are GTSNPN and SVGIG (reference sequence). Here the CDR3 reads CAWSIKTNYGYTF. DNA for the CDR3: TGTGCCTGGAGTATTAAAACTAACTATGGCTACACCTTC. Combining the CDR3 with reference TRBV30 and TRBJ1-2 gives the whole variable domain SQTIHQWPATLVQPVGSPLSLECTVEGTSNPNLYWYRQAAGRGLQLLFYSVGIGQISSEVPQNLSASRPQDRQFILSSKKLLLSDSGFYLCAWSIKTNYGYTFGSGTRLTVV.

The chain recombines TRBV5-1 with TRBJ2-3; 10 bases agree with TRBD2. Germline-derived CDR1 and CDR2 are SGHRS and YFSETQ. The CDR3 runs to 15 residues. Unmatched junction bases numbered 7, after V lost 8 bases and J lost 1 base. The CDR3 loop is CASDPSGGGTDTQYF. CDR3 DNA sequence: TGCGCCAGTGACCCGAGCGGGGGGGGCACAGATACGCAGTATTTT.

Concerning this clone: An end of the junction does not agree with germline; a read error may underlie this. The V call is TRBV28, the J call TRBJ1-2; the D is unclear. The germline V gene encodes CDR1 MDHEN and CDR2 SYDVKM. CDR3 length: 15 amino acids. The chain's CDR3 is CASSFGREANYGYPF. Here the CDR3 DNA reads TGTGCCAGCAGTTTTGGGCGGGAAGCTAACTATGGCTACCCCTTC.

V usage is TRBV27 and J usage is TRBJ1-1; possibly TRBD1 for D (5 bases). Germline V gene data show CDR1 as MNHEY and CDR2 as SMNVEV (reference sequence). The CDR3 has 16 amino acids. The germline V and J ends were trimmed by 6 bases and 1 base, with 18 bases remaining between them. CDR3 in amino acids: CASRLARGSQNTEAFF. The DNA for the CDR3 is TGTGCCAGCAGACTGGCCCGGGGGAGTCAGAACACTGAAGCTTTCTTT.

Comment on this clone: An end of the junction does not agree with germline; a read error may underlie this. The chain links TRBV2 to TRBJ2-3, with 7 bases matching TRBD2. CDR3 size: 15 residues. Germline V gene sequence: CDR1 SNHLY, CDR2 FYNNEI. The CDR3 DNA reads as TGTGCCAGCCGTGAAGGGCGGGAGTTCACAGATACGCAGTATTTT. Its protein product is CASREGREFTDTQYF.

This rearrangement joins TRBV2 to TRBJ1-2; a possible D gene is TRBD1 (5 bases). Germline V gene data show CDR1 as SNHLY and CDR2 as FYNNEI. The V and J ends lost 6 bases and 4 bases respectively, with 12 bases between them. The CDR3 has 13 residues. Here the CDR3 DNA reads TGTGCCAGCAGATCGTCCGGGGGCTATGGCTACACCTTC. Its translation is CASRSSGGYGYTF.

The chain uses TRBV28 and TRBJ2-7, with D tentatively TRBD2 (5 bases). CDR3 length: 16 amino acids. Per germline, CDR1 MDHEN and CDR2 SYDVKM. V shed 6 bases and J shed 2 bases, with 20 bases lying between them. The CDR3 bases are TGTGCCAGCAGCTCAGCGGTGGCACGCCAAACCTACGAGCAGTACTTC. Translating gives CASSSAVARQTYEQYF.

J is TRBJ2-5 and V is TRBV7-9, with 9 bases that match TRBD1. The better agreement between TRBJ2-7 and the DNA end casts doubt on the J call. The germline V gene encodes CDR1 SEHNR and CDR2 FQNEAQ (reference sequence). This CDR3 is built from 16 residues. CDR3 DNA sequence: TGTGCCAGCAGCGCAGTACAGGGGGCTAAAGTCTACGAGCAGTACTTC. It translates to CASSAVQGAKVYEQYF.

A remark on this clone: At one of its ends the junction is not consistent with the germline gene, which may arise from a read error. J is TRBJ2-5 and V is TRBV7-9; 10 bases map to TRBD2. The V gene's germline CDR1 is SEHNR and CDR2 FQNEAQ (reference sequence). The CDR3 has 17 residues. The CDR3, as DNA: TGTTCCAGCAGCTTAGCACGACTAGCGGGCCTGCAAGAGACCCAGTACTTC. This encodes CSSSLARLAGLQETQYF.

The CDR3 DNA is TGTGCCTGGAGTGGGCTAGCGGGAAGGAGTGGAACCGGGGAGCTGTTTTTT. The encoded protein is CAWSGLAGRSGTGELFF. The chain carries TRBV30 and TRBJ2-2, with 9 bases that match TRBD2. V shed 1 base and J 5 bases; nucleotides not matched to a gene: 11. The CDR3 extends over 17 amino acids. Germline values: CDR1 GTSNPN, CDR2 SVGIG (reference sequence).

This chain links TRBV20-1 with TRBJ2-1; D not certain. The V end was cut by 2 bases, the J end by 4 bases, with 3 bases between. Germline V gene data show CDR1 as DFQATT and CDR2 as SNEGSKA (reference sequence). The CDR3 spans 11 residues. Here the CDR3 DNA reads TGCAGTGCTAGACGGTACAATGAGCAGTTCTTC. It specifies CSARRYNEQFF.

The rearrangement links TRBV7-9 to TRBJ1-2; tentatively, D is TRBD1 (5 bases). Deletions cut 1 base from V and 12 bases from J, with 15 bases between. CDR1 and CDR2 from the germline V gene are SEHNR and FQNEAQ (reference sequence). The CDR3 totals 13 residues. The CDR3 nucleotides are TGTGCCAGCAGCTTAGGTGGGACTCGCGGACACACCTTC. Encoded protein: CASSLGGTRGHTF.

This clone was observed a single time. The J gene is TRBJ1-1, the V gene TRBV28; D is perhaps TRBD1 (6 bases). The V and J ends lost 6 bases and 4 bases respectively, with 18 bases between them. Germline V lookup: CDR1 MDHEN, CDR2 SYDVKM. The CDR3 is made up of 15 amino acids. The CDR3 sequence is CASSLLQGRSTEAFF. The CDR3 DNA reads TGTGCCAGCAGCCTATTACAGGGAAGGAGCACTGAAGCTTTCTTT.

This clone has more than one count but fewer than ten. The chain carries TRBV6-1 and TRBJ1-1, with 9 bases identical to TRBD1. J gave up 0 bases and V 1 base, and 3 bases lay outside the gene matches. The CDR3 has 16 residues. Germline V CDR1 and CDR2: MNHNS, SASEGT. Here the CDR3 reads CASSEGQGGMNTEAFF. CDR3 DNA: TGTGCCAGCAGTGAAGGACAGGGGGGGATGAACACTGAAGCTTTCTTT.

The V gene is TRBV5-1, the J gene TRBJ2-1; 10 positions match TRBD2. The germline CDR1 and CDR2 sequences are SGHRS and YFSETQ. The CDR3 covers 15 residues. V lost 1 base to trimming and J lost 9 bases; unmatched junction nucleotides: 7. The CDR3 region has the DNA TGCGCCAGCAGCTTGTCGGGACTAGCGCTAATTGAGCAGTTCTTC. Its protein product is CASSLSGLALIEQFF.

CDR3 coding DNA: TGTGCCAGTAGGCCGGTCCGGACTAGCGGGTTCGACAATGAGCAGTTCTTC. Translation: CASRPVRTSGFDNEQFF. V gene TRBV19 combines with J gene TRBJ2-1, with 11 bases aligning to TRBD2. Germline values: CDR1 LNHDA, CDR2 SQIVND (reference sequence). Trimming took 6 bases from V and 5 from J; bases not matched to a gene: 12. CDR3 size: 17 residues.

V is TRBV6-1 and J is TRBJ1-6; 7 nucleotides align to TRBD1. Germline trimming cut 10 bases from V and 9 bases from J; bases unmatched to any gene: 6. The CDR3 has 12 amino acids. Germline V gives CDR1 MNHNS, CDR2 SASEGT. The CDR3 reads CATRQGSSPLHF. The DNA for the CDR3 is TGTGCCACCCGACAGGGTAGTTCACCCCTCCACTTT.